The 16 T cell receptor beta chains listed next were all sequenced from one sample in a study of blood T cell repertoires in COVID-19. Using immunoSEQ multiplex PCR, the repertoire was profiled, and TCRdb retains in-frame clones only, with some absent. The sample holds about 280,000 clones; 75% to 90% are singletons and the top ten take 0.85% to 0.95%. Sequenced sample: peripheral blood. These receptors were taken from a woman in her 40s who had recovered from COVID-19.

The chain combines TRBV9 with TRBJ1-5; D remains unclear. V was clipped by 2 bases and J by 1 base, with 10 bases between them. The CDR3 consists of 15 residues. CDR1 is SGDLS, CDR2 YYNGEE, per germline. The CDR3 protein is CASSVGVESNQPQHF. CDR3 DNA sequence: TGTGCCAGCAGCGTGGGCGTAGAGAGCAATCAGCCCCAGCATTTT.

The chain links TRBV19 to TRBJ2-3; D not resolved. CDR3 length: 11 residues. In germline, CDR1 is LNHDA, CDR2 SQIVND (reference sequence). V was cut by 5 bases and J by 4 bases, with 4 bases left in between. CDR3 in amino acids: CASSFADTQYF. CDR3 DNA sequence: TGTGCCAGTAGTTTCGCAGATACGCAGTATTTT.

Only one count was recorded for this clone. The chain has TRBV19 and TRBJ1-1; 7 bases map to TRBD1. CDR3 length: 14 residues. The V gene's germline CDR1 is LNHDA and CDR2 SQIVND (reference sequence). V gave up 2 bases and J gave up 3 bases; unmatched junction bases: 3. CDR3 loop: CASSIQGGYTEAFF. The CDR3 nucleotides read TGTGCCAGTAGTATACAGGGGGGTTACACTGAAGCTTTCTTT. The full variable domain, its missing parts supplied by reference TRBV19 and TRBJ1-1, is DGGITQSPKYLFRKEGQNVTLSCEQNLNHDAMYWYRQDPGQGLRLIYYSQIVNDFQKGDIAEGYSVSREKKESFPLTVTSAQKNPTAFYLCASSIQGGYTEAFFGQGTRLTVV.

The rearrangement joins TRBV27 to TRBJ1-5; 8 positions match TRBD1. Germline CDR1 is MNHEY and CDR2 is SMNVEV (reference sequence). The CDR3 contains 18 residues. Trimming removed 5 bases from V and 4 bases from J; junction bases left unmatched: 16. The CDR3 protein is CASSPLRTGLRGNQPQHF. The CDR3 DNA reads as TGTGCCAGCAGTCCGCTCCGGACAGGGCTAAGGGGGAATCAGCCCCAGCATTTT.

This rearrangement joins TRBV28 to TRBJ1-1; 8 bases fit TRBD1. The CDR3 runs to 12 residues. The germline CDR1 and CDR2 sequences are MDHEN and SYDVKM. V dropped 4 bases and J dropped 8; count of bases not matched to a gene: 3. The chain's CDR3 is CASSSTGDEAFF. DNA of the CDR3: TGTGCCAGCAGTTCGACAGGGGACGAAGCTTTCTTT.

V is TRBV19 and J is TRBJ2-1, with 8 nucleotides matching TRBD2. The CDR3 totals 15 residues. The V gene's germline CDR1 is LNHDA and CDR2 SQIVND (reference sequence). The junction had 8 bases not matched to a gene; V was cut back by 5 bases and J by 5 bases. The CDR3 spells CASSVLAAGHNEQFF. For the CDR3, the DNA is TGTGCCAGTAGTGTACTAGCGGCCGGACACAATGAGCAGTTCTTC.

The rearrangement joins TRBV5-1 to TRBJ1-4, with TRBD1 as a possible D gene (5 bases). CDR3 length: 12 amino acids. Looked up from germline, CDR1 is SGHRS and CDR2 is YFSETQ. The V and J ends lost 0 bases and 12 bases respectively, with 9 bases between them. In nucleotides, the CDR3 is TGCGCCAGCAGCTTGGATCAGGGTCAACTGTTTTTT. The encoded protein is CASSLDQGQLFF.

V and J are TRBV11-2 and TRBJ2-3; D gene unclear. Trimming cost V 1 base and J 5 bases, with 7 bases left between them. Germline CDR1 is SGHAT and CDR2 is FQNNGV. The CDR3 has 13 amino acids. CDR3 protein: CASSLGRLDTQYF. In DNA, the CDR3 is TGTGCCAGCAGCTTAGGTCGGTTAGATACGCAGTATTTT.

This clone has only one observation. The V call is TRBV6-6, the J call TRBJ1-5, with a weak D call TRBD1 (6 bases). Germline lookup yields CDR1 MNHNY and CDR2 SVGAGI (reference sequence). The ends were cut back, 6 bases at V and 0 bases at J, with 12 bases in the middle. The CDR3 covers 15 residues. DNA of the CDR3: TGTGCCAGCAGAACGACAGGAGCTAGCAATCAGCCCCAGCATTTT. Protein sequence: CASRTTGASNQPQHF.

V usage is TRBV10-1 and J usage is TRBJ2-7; D is unclear. Trimming took 6 bases from V and 5 from J, leaving 5 bases between them. In germline, CDR1 is WNHNN, CDR2 SYGVQD (reference sequence). The CDR3 is 10 amino acids. As DNA, the CDR3 is TGCGCCAGCAGCCGTCACGAGCAGTACTTC. This translates into CASSRHEQYF.

This chain uses TRBV2 with TRBJ2-7; the D is unclear. The CDR3 loop spans 12 amino acids. The germline CDR1 and CDR2 sequences are SNHLY and FYNNEI. The germline V and J ends were trimmed by 1 base and 6 bases, with 7 bases remaining between them. This CDR3 is CASSEGLGEQYF. The CDR3 DNA sequence: TGTGCCAGCAGTGAAGGACTCGGCGAGCAGTACTTC.

The chain employs TRBV7-3 and TRBJ2-3; weak D call: TRBD1 (6 bases). The germline CDR1 and CDR2 sequences are SGHTA and FQGTGA. The ends were cut back, 5 bases at V and 0 bases at J, with 12 bases in the middle. The CDR3 covers 15 residues. The CDR3 spells CASSPRQASTDTQYF. Here the CDR3 DNA reads TGTGCCAGCAGCCCCCGACAGGCTAGCACAGATACGCAGTATTTT.

The chain recombines TRBV16 with TRBJ2-1; a possible D gene is TRBD1 (5 bases). This CDR3 comprises 15 residues. CDR1 is KGHSY, CDR2 FQNENV, per germline. V was clipped by 4 bases and J by 5 bases, with 15 bases between them. The CDR3 spells CASSRYTPTDNEQFF. In DNA form, the CDR3 reads TGTGCCAGCAGCCGATATACTCCGACAGACAATGAGCAGTTCTTC. Full variable domain (remainder filled in from reference TRBV16 and TRBJ2-1): GEEVAQTPKHLVRGEGQKAKLYCAPIKGHSYVFWYQQVLKNEFKFLISFQNENVFDETGMPKERFSAKCLPNSPCSLEIQATKLEDSAVYFCASSRYTPTDNEQFFGPGTRLTVL.

This chain uses TRBV28 with TRBJ2-7, with 7 nucleotides matching TRBD1. The CDR3 has 13 amino acids. With V trimmed by 8 bases and J by 0 bases, 4 bases remained unmatched. Germline CDR1 MDHEN, CDR2 SYDVKM. The CDR3, as DNA: TGTGCCAGCGCAGGACAGGTCTCCTACGAGCAGTACTTC. Encoded protein: CASAGQVSYEQYF.

This clone was detected once. V is TRBV10-3 and J is TRBJ1-2; D might be TRBD1 (5 bases). The CDR3 spans 15 residues. The germline CDR1 and CDR2 sequences are ENHRY and SYGVKD. Deletions cut 3 bases from V and 5 bases from J, with 16 bases between. DNA of the CDR3: TGTGCCATCAGTGAAGGTCCGCAGGGCGAATATGGCTACACCTTC. Its translation: CAISEGPQGEYGYTF.

This chain uses TRBV4-1 with TRBJ2-1; the D is unclear. The CDR3 consists of 14 residues. Germline assignment: CDR1 MGHRA and CDR2 YSYEKL. V dropped 2 bases and J dropped 6 bases, with 11 bases sitting between them. The CDR3 loop reads CASSQFSGTNEQFF. As DNA, the CDR3 is TGCGCCAGCAGCCAATTTTCAGGTACCAATGAGCAGTTCTTC.